Presented here are 25 T cell receptor beta chains from one specimen sequenced in a study of blood T cell repertoires in COVID-19. Assay used: immunoSEQ multiplex PCR; TCRdb lists only in-frame clones, some missing. The sample includes roughly 90,000 clones, approximately 80% seen only once; the top ten take under 20%. The sequenced material came from peripheral blood. All receptors come from a human donor in a cohort sampled during active COVID-19.

This clone was observed once. V is TRBV7-2 and J is TRBJ2-3; unclear D gene. Germline CDR1 SGHTA, CDR2 FQGNSA. This CDR3 is 15 amino acids long. Trimming took off 1 base at V and 0 bases at J, with 8 bases between the two ends. The DNA of the CDR3 is TGTGCCAGCAGCTTAGTGTCCTCTAGCACAGATACGCAGTATTTT. Translated: CASSLVSSSTDTQYF.

The chain couples TRBV15 to TRBJ2-3; D uncertain. With 3 bases removed from V and 6 bases from J, the gap between germline ends came to 13 bases. Looked up from germline, CDR1 is LNHNV and CDR2 is YYDKDF (reference sequence). The CDR3 sequence is 14 residues long. Here the CDR3 reads CATSSVGYEDTQYF. The CDR3 coding sequence is TGTGCCACCAGCAGCGTCGGGTACGAGGATACGCAGTATTTT. Full variable domain (remainder filled in from reference TRBV15 and TRBJ2-3): DAMVIQNPRYQVTQFGKPVTLSCSQTLNHNVMYWYQQKSSQAPKLLFHYYDKDFNNEADTPDNFQSRRPNTSFCFLDIRSPGLGDTAMYLCATSSVGYEDTQYFGPGTRLTVL.

The chain uses TRBV5-5 and TRBJ2-5, with 11 nucleotides matching TRBD2. CDR3 length: 16 residues. Losses at the gene ends were 4 bases for V and 3 bases for J; bases not matched to a gene: 8. Germline V CDR1 and CDR2: SGHKS, YYEKEE (reference sequence). The CDR3 nucleotides read TGTGCCAGCAGCCCCTGGGGTAGCGGGAGGGAAGAGACCCAGTACTTC. Its protein product is CASSPWGSGREETQYF.

V and J are TRBV9 and TRBJ2-1, with a possible D match to TRBD2 (6 bases). Trimming cost V 4 bases and J 9 bases, with 14 bases left between them. The CDR3 loop spans 13 amino acids. Germline V gene lookup returns CDR1 SGDLS and CDR2 YYNGEE. The CDR3: CASSPGLPGEQFF. For the CDR3, the DNA is TGTGCCAGCAGCCCGGGACTCCCAGGTGAGCAGTTCTTC.

The chain is built from TRBV19 and TRBJ2-4; the match to TRBD2 covers 8 bases. CDR3 length: 19 amino acids. V lost 3 bases to trimming and J lost 0 bases; unmatched junction nucleotides: 13. Germline V gives CDR1 LNHDA, CDR2 SQIVND (reference sequence). The CDR3 reads CASSIGSGRGGSAKNIQYF. CDR3 coding DNA: TGTGCCAGTAGTATCGGGAGCGGGAGAGGAGGGTCAGCCAAAAACATTCAGTACTTC.

The chain joins TRBV4-1 to TRBJ2-1, with D unclear. V was shortened by 1 base and J by 2 bases, with 12 bases between the two germline ends. The CDR3 has 16 amino acids. CDR1 is MGHRA, CDR2 YSYEKL, per germline. CDR3 nucleotides: TGCGCCAGCAGCCAAGTTGACTTAATAACCTACAATGAGCAGTTCTTC. Translating it yields CASSQVDLITYNEQFF.

V is TRBV5-8 and J is TRBJ1-2; D might be TRBD1 (5 bases). Germline V lookup: CDR1 SGHTS, CDR2 YDEGEE. The CDR3 spans 14 residues. Trimming pared 4 bases from V and 5 bases from J, leaving 15 bases between. CDR3 nucleotides: TGTGCCAGCAGCCCCCGGGACTTACTTTATGGCTACACCTTC. Protein sequence: CASSPRDLLYGYTF.

DNA for the CDR3: TGCGCCAGCAGCCCGGAAGCGGGATTGACAGATACGCAGTATTTT. This sequence encodes CASSPEAGLTDTQYF. V and J are TRBV5-1 and TRBJ2-3; 7 bases line up with TRBD2. CDR1 is SGHRS and CDR2 is YFSETQ in the germline V gene. V was pared by 4 bases and J by 3 bases, with 8 bases of the junction left unmatched. This CDR3 is built from 15 residues. Filled out from reference TRBV5-1 and TRBJ2-3, the complete variable domain reads KAGVTQTPRYLIKTRGQQVTLSCSPISGHRSVSWYQQTPGQGLQFLFEYFSETQRNKGNFPGRFSGRQFSNSRSEMNVSTLELGDSALYLCASSPEAGLTDTQYFGPGTRLTVL.

The chain recombines TRBV6-5 with TRBJ1-5, with unresolved D. The V end lost 0 bases, the J end lost 0 bases, and 6 bases lay between the germline ends. This CDR3 region has 15 residues. CDR1 and CDR2 (germline): MNHEY, SVGAGI. CDR3 nucleotides: TGTGCCAGCAGTTACTCCCGGTATAGCAATCAGCCCCAGCATTTT. Its protein is CASSYSRYSNQPQHF.

This clone has just a few counts. The chain carries TRBV5-1 and TRBJ1-2, with D hard to call. This CDR3 is built from 15 residues. The germline V and J ends were trimmed by 7 bases and 5 bases, with 21 bases remaining between them. Germline CDR1 reads SGHRS; CDR2 reads YFSETQ. CDR3 loop: CASGPGSLASYGYTF. CDR3 sequence (DNA): TGCGCCAGCGGCCCCGGGTCACTAGCTTCATATGGCTACACCTTC.

The chain is built from TRBV3-1 (or the pseudogene TRBV3-2) and TRBJ2-3; D gene uncertain. The germline CDR1 and CDR2 sequences are LGHDT and YNNKEL (reference sequence). V was pared by 5 bases and J by 6 bases, with 9 bases between. This CDR3 has 12 amino acids. CDR3 coding DNA: TGTGCCAGCAGCTTCGGGTGGGATACGCAGTATTTT. It is translated as CASSFGWDTQYF.

This chain joins TRBV18 and TRBJ1-3; tentative D call: TRBD1 (5 bases). The CDR3 length is 14 residues. Germline lookup yields CDR1 KGHSH and CDR2 LQKENI. The ends were cut back, 2 bases at V and 2 bases at J, with 7 bases in the middle. The DNA for the CDR3 is TGTGCCAGCTCACCAGAGACAGCTGGAAACACCATATATTTT. Its protein is CASSPETAGNTIYF.

CDR3 DNA: TGTGCCAGCGGGGGGACTAGCGGGACGCCTAGGGAGACCCAGTACTTC. It translates to CASGGTSGTPRETQYF. The V call is TRBV4-2, the J call TRBJ2-5; TRBD2 matches at 13 bases. The CDR3 length is 16 residues. V lost 8 bases, J lost 5 bases, and 11 bases stayed unmatched. Germline values: CDR1 LGHNA, CDR2 YNFKEQ.

V gene TRBV11-3 combines with J gene TRBJ2-2, with 9 bases lining up with TRBD2. Per the germline V gene, CDR1 is SGHNT and CDR2 is YENEEA. This CDR3 spans 15 amino acids. The junction had 1 base not matched to a gene; V was cut back by 5 bases and J by 0 bases. The CDR3 region is CASSPSGANTGELFF. The CDR3 DNA reads as TGTGCCAGCAGCCCTAGCGGGGCGAACACCGGGGAGCTGTTTTTT.

This clone was recorded only once. The rearrangement joins TRBV5-6 to TRBJ1-1, with D perhaps TRBD1 (6 bases). Germline loops: CDR1 SGHDT, CDR2 YYEEEE. The CDR3 contains 14 residues. The ends were cut back, 5 bases at V and 3 bases at J, with 14 bases in the middle. This chain's CDR3 is CASSYRDTYTEAFF. In DNA, the CDR3 is TGTGCCAGCAGTTACCGGGACACCTACACTGAAGCTTTCTTT. The variable domain in full, completed from reference TRBV5-6 and TRBJ1-1, reads DAGVTQSPTHLIKTRGQQVTLRCSPKSGHDTVSWYQQALGQGPQFIFQYYEEEERQRGNFPDRFSGHQFPNYSSELNVNALLLGDSALYLCASSYRDTYTEAFFGQGTRLTVV.

The chain employs TRBV28 and TRBJ1-4; 8 bases are shared with TRBD1. This CDR3 is built from 14 residues. Trimming took 5 bases from V and 3 from J; bases not matched to a gene: 2. CDR1 and CDR2 from the germline V gene are MDHEN and SYDVKM. DNA of the CDR3: TGTGCCAGCAGTCAACAGGGGGCTAATGAAAAACTGTTTTTT. It specifies CASSQQGANEKLFF. Looking up the rest from reference TRBV28 and TRBJ1-4 gives the full variable domain: DVKVTQSSRYLVKRTGEKVFLECVQDMDHENMFWYRQDPGLGLRLIYFSYDVKMKEKGDIPEGYSVSREKKERFSLILESASTNQTSMYLCASSQQGANEKLFFGSGTQLSVL.

This chain connects TRBV5-4 to TRBJ2-2; maybe TRBD2 (6 bases). Trimming took off 2 bases at V and 5 bases at J, with 19 bases between the two ends. Looked up from germline, CDR1 is SGHNT and CDR2 is YYREEE (reference sequence). The CDR3 is 17 amino acids. The CDR3 sequence is CASSFGGGQSLTGELFF. CDR3 sequence (DNA): TGTGCCAGCAGCTTCGGGGGAGGACAAAGTTTGACCGGGGAGCTGTTTTTT.

The CDR3 coding sequence is TGTGCCAGCAGCCCAAGTAGCGGGGGCACCTACAATGAGCAGTTCTTC. As protein: CASSPSSGGTYNEQFF. This rearrangement joins TRBV9 to TRBJ2-1; 9 bases map to TRBD2. The length of the CDR3 is 16 residues. Germline trimming cut 4 bases from V and 2 bases from J; bases unmatched to any gene: 7. Germline CDR1 is SGDLS and CDR2 is YYNGEE.

The V gene is TRBV2, the J gene TRBJ1-1; no firm D call. Per the germline V gene, CDR1 is SNHLY and CDR2 is FYNNEI. V was shortened by 7 bases and J by 0 bases, with 18 bases between the two germline ends. The CDR3 sequence is 16 residues long. In DNA, the CDR3 is TGTGCCAGCACCTTGCCGCGGGGAGGGTTGAACACTGAAGCTTTCTTT. Amino acids: CASTLPRGGLNTEAFF.

The gene calls are TRBV30 and TRBJ1-2; no definite D call. V was shortened by 4 bases and J by 4 bases, with 10 bases between the two germline ends. From germline, CDR1 is GTSNPN and CDR2 SVGIG (reference sequence). This CDR3 has 12 amino acids. As DNA, the CDR3 is TGTGCCTGGAACGCGGGCAGCTATGGCTACACCTTC. This sequence encodes CAWNAGSYGYTF.

Only a few counts were recorded for this clone. The chain recombines TRBV12-3 or TRBV12-4 with TRBJ2-1; D possibly corresponds to TRBD2 (5 bases). V lost 6 bases, J lost 9 bases, and 9 bases lay in between. There are 11 residues in the CDR3. In DNA form, the CDR3 reads TGTGCCAGCAGGACCGGAGGTGAGCAGTTCTTC. It encodes CASRTGGEQFF.

This CDR3 is CASSQSHRDRAVRELFF. The CDR3 nucleotides read TGTGCCAGCAGCCAATCCCACCGGGACAGGGCGGTAAGGGAGCTGTTTTTT. V is TRBV4-2 and J is TRBJ2-2, with TRBD1 matching 9 bases. The CDR3 sequence is 17 residues long. Per the germline V gene, CDR1 is LGHNA and CDR2 is YNFKEQ. V lost 2 bases, J lost 9 bases, and 13 bases stayed unmatched.

This rearrangement joins TRBV7-9 to TRBJ2-7, with TRBD2 matching over 11 bases. CDR1 is SEHNR and CDR2 is FQNEAQ in the germline V gene (reference sequence). With V trimmed by 5 bases and J by 6 bases, 9 bases remained unmatched. The CDR3 spans 15 residues. The CDR3 is CASSPASGGRLEQYF. The CDR3, as DNA: TGTGCCAGCAGCCCGGCTAGCGGGGGGCGGCTCGAGCAGTACTTC.

This chain joins TRBV6-1 and TRBJ1-3; D gene uncertain. V lost 3 bases to trimming and J lost 5 bases, with 14 bases between them. From germline, CDR1 is MNHNS and CDR2 SASEGT. CDR3 length equals 15 residues. The chain's CDR3 is CASSDGPGGRNTIYF. CDR3 in DNA: TGTGCCAGCAGTGATGGACCTGGAGGTAGAAACACCATATATTTT.

J is TRBJ2-1 and V is TRBV28; possibly TRBD1 for D (5 bases). This CDR3 has 18 amino acids. Trimming left V 5 bases short and J 1 base short, with 21 bases between. Germline V CDR1 and CDR2: MDHEN, SYDVKM. CDR3 DNA sequence: TGTGCCAGCAGTAGATACCGGACACCTTTAAATTCCTACAATGAGCAGTTCTTC. Its translation: CASSRYRTPLNSYNEQFF.